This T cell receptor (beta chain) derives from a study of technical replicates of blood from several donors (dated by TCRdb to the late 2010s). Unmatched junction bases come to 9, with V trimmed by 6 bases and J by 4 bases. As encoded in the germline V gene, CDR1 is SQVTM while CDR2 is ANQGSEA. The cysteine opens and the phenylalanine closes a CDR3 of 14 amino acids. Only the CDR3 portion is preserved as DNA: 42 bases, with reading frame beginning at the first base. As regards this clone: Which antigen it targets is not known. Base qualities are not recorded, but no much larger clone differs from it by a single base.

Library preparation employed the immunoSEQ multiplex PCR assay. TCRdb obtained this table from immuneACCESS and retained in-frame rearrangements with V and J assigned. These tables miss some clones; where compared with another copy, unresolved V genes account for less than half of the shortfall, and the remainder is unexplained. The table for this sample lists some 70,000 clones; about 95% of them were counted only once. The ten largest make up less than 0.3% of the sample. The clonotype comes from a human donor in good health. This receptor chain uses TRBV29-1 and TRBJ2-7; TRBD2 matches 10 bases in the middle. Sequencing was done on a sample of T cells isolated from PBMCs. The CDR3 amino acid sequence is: CSVLSLAGAYEQYF. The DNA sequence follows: TGCAGCGTCCTTTCGCTAGCGGGAGCTTACGAGCAGTACTTC.